Listed below are T cell receptor beta chains from one sample, sequenced in a study of blood T cell repertoires in COVID-19. Sequencing was performed with immunoSEQ multiplex PCR; in TCRdb, only in-frame clones are kept and a portion is missing. The profile shows 95,000 to 120,000 clones, around 90% of them singletons. Sequences were obtained from peripheral blood. The receptors derive from a human donor in a cohort sampled during active COVID-19. CDR3s include the opening cysteine and the closing phenylalanine or tryptophan. The order of the fields is V gene, J gene, clone size, D gene, CDR3 DNA, CDR3 protein. The D gene is left open where the match is weak. Clone size appears in some rows only: once, few, many, or a class for an expanded clone.

TRBV11-2	TRBJ1-2	.	.	TGTGCCAGCAGCTTAGAGCCAGGGGCCTTCTATGGCTACACCTTC	CASSLEPGAFYGYTF
TRBV11-2	TRBJ1-1	.	TRBD1	TGTGCCAGCAGCTTGTCCGGGACAGCTTTCGAAGCTTTCTTT	CASSLSGTAFEAFF
TRBV5-1	TRBJ2-3	.	.	TGCGCCAGCAGGGGGCGAGTAACAGATACGCAGTATTTT	CASRGRVTDTQYF
TRBV10-3	TRBJ2-3	.	TRBD1	TGTGCCATCAGAGCGGACAGGGGAGATACGCAGTATTTT	CAIRADRGDTQYF
TRBV9	TRBJ2-1	.	TRBD2	TGTGCCAGCAGCGTAGAGGCGGGGGATCGCTACAATGAGCAGTTCTTC	CASSVEAGDRYNEQFF
TRBV5-1	TRBJ1-6	few	.	TGCGCCAGCAGCCTGAGGGGAGGAGATAATTCACCCCTCCACTTT	CASSLRGGDNSPLHF
TRBV11-2	TRBJ2-1	once	TRBD2	TGTGCCAGCACGACCCCCGGGACTAGCGGTATCAATGAGCAGTTCTTC	CASTTPGTSGINEQFF
TRBV16	TRBJ1-1	.	.	TGTGCCAGCAGCCCGGAGGGGGAGGGGAACACTGAAGCTTTCTTT	CASSPEGEGNTEAFF
TRBV19	TRBJ2-2	.	TRBD2	TGTGCCAGTAGTACGCGGGAGGGATACGGGGAGCTGTTTTTT	CASSTREGYGELFF
TRBV6-5	TRBJ2-5	.	.	TGTGCCAGCAGTTACTCTGGCGGTTGGGAGGAGACCCAGTACTTC	CASSYSGGWEETQYF
TRBV7-8	TRBJ2-7	.	.	TGTGCCAGCAGCTTAGGTGGGGGGGGGACAGGAGGATACGAGCAGTACTTC	CASSLGGGGTGGYEQYF
TRBV7-2	TRBJ2-2	.	.	TGTGCCAGCAGTTGGGCGACCGGGGAGCTGTTTTTT	CASSWATGELFF
TRBV5-5	TRBJ1-5	.	TRBD1	TGTGCCAGCAGCTTGTCCAGGGGGCTTAATCAGCCCCAGCATTTT	CASSLSRGLNQPQHF
TRBV7-2	TRBJ2-7	.	TRBD2	TGTGCCAGCAGCCATGCCTCTAGCGGGCTCGCCTACGAGCAGTACTTC	CASSHASSGLAYEQYF
TRBV5-4	TRBJ2-5	.	TRBD2	TGTGCCAGCTCGGGGGGGGGTGAGGTGACAGAGACCCAGTACTTC	CASSGGGEVTETQYF
TRBV19	TRBJ2-3	.	TRBD2	TGTGCCAGTAGTATAGATACTAGCGGGTTTAGCACAGATACGCAGTATTTT	CASSIDTSGFSTDTQYF
TRBV27	TRBJ1-1	.	TRBD1	TGTGCCAGCGGAATACAGGGGTTGAACACTGAAGCTTTCTTT	CASGIQGLNTEAFF
TRBV19	TRBJ2-1	.	TRBD2	TGTGCCAGTAGTATCTCCGGTGGATTAGCGGGGGTGGGTGAGCAGTTCTTC	CASSISGGLAGVGEQFF
TRBV19	TRBJ1-6	.	.	TGTGCCAGTAGTGTGACAGGCGCGCAGCGCTCACCCCTCCACTTT	CASSVTGAQRSPLHF
TRBV27	TRBJ1-2	.	.	TGTGCCAGCAGTTTATCGGGAGGGCGAGGCTACACCTTC	CASSLSGGRGYTF
TRBV10-2	TRBJ1-6	once	TRBD1	TGCGCCAGCTTCTCCGGGACAGATAATTCACCCCTCCACTTT	CASFSGTDNSPLHF
TRBV9	TRBJ2-7	.	TRBD2	TGTGCCAGCAGCTGGGGTAGCGGGGGGGCGGACGAGCAGTACTTC	CASSWGSGGADEQYF
TRBV11-1	TRBJ2-5	.	.	TGTGCCAGCAGCCTACACTATGTCAGCTCTCAAGAGACCCAGTACTTC	CASSLHYVSSQETQYF
TRBV30	TRBJ2-2	.	TRBD2	TGTGCCTGGGGTCCGGGACTAGTATTAGCAGCGAACACCGGGGAGCTGTTTTTT	CAWGPGLVLAANTGELFF
TRBV30	TRBJ1-2	.	.	TGTGCCTGGAGTGTACTATGGGGGCACGGCTACACCTTC	CAWSVLWGHGYTF
TRBV2	TRBJ1-1	.	.	TGTGCCAGCAGTGCTGGGACAAAGGCTACTGAAGCTTTCTTT	CASSAGTKATEAFF
TRBV5-6	TRBJ2-7	few	.	TGTGCCAGCAGCTTGGGACAGTCCTACGAGCAGTACTTC	CASSLGQSYEQYF
TRBV28	TRBJ1-2	.	.	TGTGCCAGCACCTTGGGGGGGGCGGGCTATGGCTACACCTTC	CASTLGGAGYGYTF
TRBV9	TRBJ2-6	.	.	TGTGCCAGCAGCCCCGAGCCTGGGGCCAACGTCCTGACTTTC	CASSPEPGANVLTF
TRBV7-6	TRBJ1-2	.	.	TGTGCCAGCAGCTTAGCGACTGGCGACTCCTATGGCTACACCTTC	CASSLATGDSYGYTF
TRBV4-1	TRBJ2-1	.	.	TGCGCCAGCCAAGCAATAGGGGTCAATGAGCAGTTCTTC	CASQAIGVNEQFF
TRBV11-2	TRBJ1-2	.	.	TGTGCCAGCAGCTCCACGGTAGGGGTTTCTGGCTACACCTTC	CASSSTVGVSGYTF
TRBV7-9	TRBJ1-4	.	.	TGTGCCAGCAGCGTCAGCGGGGGGAATGAAAAACTGTTTTTT	CASSVSGGNEKLFF
TRBV11-1	TRBJ2-1	.	.	TGTGCCAGCAGCTTCCAGGGATCCTTCAATGAGCAGTTCTTC	CASSFQGSFNEQFF
TRBV29-1	TRBJ2-2	.	.	TGCAGCGTTGAGGGCCAGCCAGGAAGAACCACCGGGGAGCTGTTTTTT	CSVEGQPGRTTGELFF
TRBV19	TRBJ2-5	.	.	TGTGCCAGTAAATCCGGTGGACAGTTCCAAGAGACCCAGTACTTC	CASKSGGQFQETQYF
TRBV19	TRBJ2-2	.	TRBD1	TGTGCCAGTAGTGGGGGACAGGCGAACACCGGGGAGCTGTTTTTT	CASSGGQANTGELFF
TRBV7-3	TRBJ2-1	.	.	TGTGCCAGCAGCTTCCGGGCCTACAATGAGCAGTTCTTC	CASSFRAYNEQFF
TRBV4-1	TRBJ1-3	.	TRBD1	TGCGCCAGCAGCCAAGATCGGGGGACAGGGATAAACACCATATATTTT	CASSQDRGTGINTIYF
TRBV6-4	TRBJ2-1	.	.	TGTGCCAGCAGTGACTCGGGCGGGTCCGGTTACAATGAGCAGTTCTTC	CASSDSGGSGYNEQFF
TRBV11-2	TRBJ2-1	.	TRBD2	TGTGCCAGCAGCGCAACACCTCAAGCGGGGGGGGTATTAGATGAGCAGTTCTTC	CASSATPQAGGVLDEQFF
TRBV3-1/TRBV3-2	TRBJ2-5	.	TRBD2	TGTGCCAGCAGCCAAGAAGGCCGGGAGGGACAAGAGACCCAGTACTTC	CASSQEGREGQETQYF
TRBV27	TRBJ2-3	.	TRBD1	TGTGCCAGCAGTTTATTCAGCGGGACAGGGGGCACCGATACGCAGTATTTT	CASSLFSGTGGTDTQYF
TRBV7-2	TRBJ2-2	.	.	TGTGCCAGCAGTCAAAGGGGCGCCGGGGAGCTGTTTTTT	CASSQRGAGELFF
TRBV3-1/TRBV3-2	TRBJ2-1	.	.	TGTGCCAGCAGCCAAGATGGCGGAAGCTCCTACAATGAGCAGTTCTTC	CASSQDGGSSYNEQFF